This paragraph covers one T cell receptor (beta chain) sequence. Germline assignment: CDR1 MDHEN and CDR2 SYDVKM. The V end lost 4 bases, the J end lost 4 bases, and 13 bases lay between the germline ends. The CDR3 is 15 residues long. Profiling relied on immunoSEQ multiplex PCR, and the TCRdb table lists in-frame clones only, not all of them. The sample yields more than 200,000 clones, approximately 90% seen once. The data derive from a study of blood T cell repertoires in COVID-19. This clonotype originated in a woman younger than 45 who had recovered from COVID-19. The gene calls are TRBV28 and TRBJ1-4; maybe TRBD1 (6 bases). Sequencing was done on a sample of PBMCs or T cells enriched from blood (not recorded which). The CDR3 bases are TGTGCCAGCAGTTCGCCGGGACACAGTAATGAAAAACTGTTTTTT. Its translation: CASSSPGHSNEKLFF.